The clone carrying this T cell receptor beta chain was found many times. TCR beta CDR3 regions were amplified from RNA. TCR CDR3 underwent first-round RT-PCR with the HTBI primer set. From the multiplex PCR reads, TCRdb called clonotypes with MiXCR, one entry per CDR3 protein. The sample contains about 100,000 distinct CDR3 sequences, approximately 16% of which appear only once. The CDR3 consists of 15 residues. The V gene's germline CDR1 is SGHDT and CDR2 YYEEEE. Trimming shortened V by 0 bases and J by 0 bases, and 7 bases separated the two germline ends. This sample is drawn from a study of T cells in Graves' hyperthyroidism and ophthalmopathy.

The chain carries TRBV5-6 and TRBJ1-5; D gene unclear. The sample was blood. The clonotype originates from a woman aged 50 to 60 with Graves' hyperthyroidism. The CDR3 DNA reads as TGTGCCAGCAGCTTGGGGGTTCATAGCAATCAGCCCCAGCATTTT. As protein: CASSLGVHSNQPQHF.